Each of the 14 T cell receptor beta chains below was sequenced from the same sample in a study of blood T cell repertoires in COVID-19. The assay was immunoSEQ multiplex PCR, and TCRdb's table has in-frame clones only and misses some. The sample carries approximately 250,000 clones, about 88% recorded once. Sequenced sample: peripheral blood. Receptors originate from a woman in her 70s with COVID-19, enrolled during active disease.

For the CDR3, the DNA is TGTGCCAGCAGCTTGTTCCGGGGCACAGATACGCAGTATTTT. It encodes CASSLFRGTDTQYF. The chain joins TRBV5-6 to TRBJ2-3, with D hard to call. The germline CDR1 and CDR2 sequences are SGHDT and YYEEEE. This CDR3 contains 14 residues. Trimming left V 1 base short and J 1 base short, with 7 bases between. Looking up the rest from reference TRBV5-6 and TRBJ2-3 gives the full variable domain: DAGVTQSPTHLIKTRGQQVTLRCSPKSGHDTVSWYQQALGQGPQFIFQYYEEEERQRGNFPDRFSGHQFPNYSSELNVNALLLGDSALYLCASSLFRGTDTQYFGPGTRLTVL.

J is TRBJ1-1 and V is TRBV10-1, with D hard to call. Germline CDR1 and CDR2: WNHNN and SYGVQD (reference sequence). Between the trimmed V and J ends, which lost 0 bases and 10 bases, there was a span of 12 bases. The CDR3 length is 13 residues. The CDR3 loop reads CASSESTREGAFF. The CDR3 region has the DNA TGCGCCAGCAGTGAGTCGACTCGGGAGGGAGCTTTCTTT.

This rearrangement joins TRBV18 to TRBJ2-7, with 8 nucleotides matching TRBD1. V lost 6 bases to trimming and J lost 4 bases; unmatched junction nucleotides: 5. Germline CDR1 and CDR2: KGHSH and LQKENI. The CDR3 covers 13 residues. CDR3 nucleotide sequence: TGTGCCAGCTCGGGACAGGATACGTACGAGCAGTACTTC. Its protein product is CASSGQDTYEQYF.

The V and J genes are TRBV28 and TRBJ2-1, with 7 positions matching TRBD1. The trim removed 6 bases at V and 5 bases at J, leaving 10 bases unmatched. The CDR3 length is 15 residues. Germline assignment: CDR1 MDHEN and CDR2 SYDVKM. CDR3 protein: CASSRLGDSDNEQFF. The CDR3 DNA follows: TGTGCCAGCAGCCGACTGGGGGACAGTGACAATGAGCAGTTCTTC.

DNA for the CDR3: TGCGCCAGCAGCCAAGGGGGGGAGTATGGCTACACCTTC. Amino acids: CASSQGGEYGYTF. The V and J genes are TRBV4-1 and TRBJ1-2; a weak D match, TRBD1 (5 bases). CDR1 is MGHRA, CDR2 YSYEKL, per germline. The V gene lost 1 base and the J gene lost 5 bases, with 8 bases spanning the gap. This CDR3 has 13 residues.

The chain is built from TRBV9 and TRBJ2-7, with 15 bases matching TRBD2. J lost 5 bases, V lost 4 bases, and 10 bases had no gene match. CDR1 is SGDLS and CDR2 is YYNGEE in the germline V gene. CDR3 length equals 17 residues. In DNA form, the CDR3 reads TGTGCCAGCAGCATCGGGACTAGCGGGGGGCCGGGGAACGAGCAGTACTTC. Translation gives CASSIGTSGGPGNEQYF. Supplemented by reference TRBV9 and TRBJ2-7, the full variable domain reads DSGVTQTPKHLITATGQRVTLRCSPRSGDLSVYWYQQSLDQGLQFLIQYYNGEERAKGNILERFSAQQFPDLHSELNLSSLELGDSALYFCASSIGTSGGPGNEQYFGPGTRLTVT.

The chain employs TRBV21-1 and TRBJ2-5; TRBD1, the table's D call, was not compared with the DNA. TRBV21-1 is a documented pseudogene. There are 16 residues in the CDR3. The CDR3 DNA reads TGTGCCAGCAGCAAAGTCGACAGGGGGCAGGGAGAGACCCAGTACTTC. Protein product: CASSKVDRGQGETQYF.

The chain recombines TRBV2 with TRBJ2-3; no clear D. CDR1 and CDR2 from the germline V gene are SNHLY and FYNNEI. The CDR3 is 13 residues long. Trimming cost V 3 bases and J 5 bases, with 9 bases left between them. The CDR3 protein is CASSEASRDTQYF. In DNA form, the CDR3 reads TGTGCCAGCAGTGAGGCCAGTCGAGATACGCAGTATTTT.

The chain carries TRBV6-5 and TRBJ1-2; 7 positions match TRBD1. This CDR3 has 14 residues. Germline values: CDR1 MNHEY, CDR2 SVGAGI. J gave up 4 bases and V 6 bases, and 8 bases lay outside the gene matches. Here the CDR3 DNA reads TGTGCCAGCAGGAATGACAGGGATGGCTATGGCTACACCTTC. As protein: CASRNDRDGYGYTF.

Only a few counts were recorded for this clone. The DNA for the CDR3 is TGTGCCAGCAGCAGGACAGTTATGCACAATAATGAAAAACTGTTTTTT. Protein product: CASSRTVMHNNEKLFF. This chain uses TRBV7-2 with TRBJ1-4; TRBD1 is a possible D gene (6 bases). Per the germline V gene, CDR1 is SGHTA and CDR2 is FQGNSA. Trimming took 5 bases from V and 4 from J, leaving 17 bases between them. The CDR3 has 16 amino acids.

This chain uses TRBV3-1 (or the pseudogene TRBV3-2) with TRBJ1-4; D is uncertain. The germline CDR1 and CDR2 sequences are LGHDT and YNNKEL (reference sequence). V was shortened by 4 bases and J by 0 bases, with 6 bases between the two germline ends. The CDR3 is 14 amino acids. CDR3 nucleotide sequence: TGTGCCAGCAGCCGAGCGTCAACTAATGAAAAACTGTTTTTT. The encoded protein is CASSRASTNEKLFF.

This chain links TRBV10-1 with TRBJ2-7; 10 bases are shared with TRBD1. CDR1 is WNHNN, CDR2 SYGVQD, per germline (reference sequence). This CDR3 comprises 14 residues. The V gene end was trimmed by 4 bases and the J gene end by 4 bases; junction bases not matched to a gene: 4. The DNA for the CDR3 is TGCGCCAGCAGTGCGGACAGGGGGGGATACGAGCAGTACTTC. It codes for CASSADRGGYEQYF.

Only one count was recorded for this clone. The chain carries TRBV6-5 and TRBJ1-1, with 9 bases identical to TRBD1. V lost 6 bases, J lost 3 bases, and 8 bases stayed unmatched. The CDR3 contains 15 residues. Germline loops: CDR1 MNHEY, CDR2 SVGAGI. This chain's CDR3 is CASSYRGRSDTEAFF. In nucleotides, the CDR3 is TGTGCCAGCAGCTACAGGGGGCGAAGTGACACTGAAGCTTTCTTT.

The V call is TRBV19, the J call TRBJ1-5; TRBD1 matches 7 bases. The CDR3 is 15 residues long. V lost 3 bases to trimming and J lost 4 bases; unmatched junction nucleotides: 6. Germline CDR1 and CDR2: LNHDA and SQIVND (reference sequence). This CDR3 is CASSMATGWNQPQHF. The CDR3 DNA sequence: TGTGCCAGTAGTATGGCGACAGGGTGGAATCAGCCCCAGCATTTT.